This TCR beta chain was identified during a study of cytomegalovirus exposure and HLA in healthy donors (dated by TCRdb to the late 2010s). Turning to the overall study: In an earlier analysis of fewer than 750 of the donors, less than 350 Gb of sequence data and 90 million to 120 million unique TCR beta sequences from 180 million or so T cells were reported. To decide whether each TCR beta V gene segment behaved as functional or pseudogenic, an earlier analysis of some 580 of the donors relied on high-throughput TCR beta sequencing. On average, roughly 200,000 unique TCR beta nucleotide sequences were sequenced per donor among 300 to 500 genotyped donors of the cohort, with 15% to 20% of those sequences being non-productive. Along with the approximately 700-subject first cohort, a separate validation cohort of around 120 different subjects was used. Among the approximately 430 genotyped donors, around 81% belonged to the genetic ancestry cluster associated with self-reported Caucasian donors. Donor age, sex, ethnicity and CMV serostatus were compiled alongside the repertoire data. The study combined high-throughput TCR immunosequencing, statistical association of individual TCRs with disease status, and machine learning to predict cytomegalovirus infection status. Both class I and class II loci were covered by HLA typing, at four-digit resolution. A later genetic analysis used genome-wide SNP genotypes for 398 of the 666 donors, treating that subset as a discovery cohort. An early release that covered 500 to 800 HLA-typed donors contained 300 to 350 gigabases of sequencing data and some 87 million unique TCR sequences. The aim of the study was to test whether cataloging public T cell receptors could identify signatures of past pathogen exposure. The T cell repertoires of roughly 660 subjects were profiled by immunosequencing and related to cytomegalovirus serostatus. Every discovery cohort repertoire had been produced on one sequencing platform. In a later analysis, previously published TCR beta repertoires from several hundred donors were re-analyzed and high-resolution HLA genotyping was added so that TCR occurrence patterns could be studied. The number of typed donors differed by locus: about 629-630 for A, B, C, DRB1 and DQB1; 522 for DQA1; fewer than 610 for DPA1; and some 430 for DPB1. Four to six DR-DQ haplotypes were handled as single units for association and clustering because linkage in the cohort was strong. The later analysis used no new phenotypic data to find candidate immune exposures, relying instead on TCR beta sequences and their occurrence across donors.

The germline V gene (reference sequence) provides CDR1 LNHDA and CDR2 SQIVND. Unmatched junction bases come to 9, with V trimmed by 3 bases and J by 8 bases. The CDR3 has 15 amino acids, counting the end cysteine and phenylalanine. Left in the record is the CDR3 DNA by itself, 45 bases read in frame from the first base. The cohort was made up of approximately 670 healthy bone marrow donors. Cohort members were all nominally healthy when sampled, although unrecorded immune exposures were likely present. The donor tested CMV seronegative and was one of the 352 seronegative cohort members. Each donor provided a peripheral blood sample, and peripheral blood mononuclear cells were used for TCR beta sequencing. The Qiagen DNeasy Blood Extraction Kit was used to extract genomic DNA from the blood cell samples. Paper-wide results and their limitations: Linkage disequilibrium might explain the correlated functional status among segregating V segments, but an unknown experimental factor could not be excluded. In an earlier analysis of about 550 of the donors, most TCR beta V segments were observed in productive rearrangements about 87% or about 30% of the time, broadly matching IMGT annotations. In this cohort, only TCR beta chains were sequenced, and detectable features were limited by the absence of alpha or paired-chain data. Because HLA typing was unavailable for some donors at each locus, only the typed subset was used in association tests. Three of the identified cytomegalovirus-associated TCR beta chains were confirmed in vitro to be specific for cytomegalovirus antigens. Presence/absence analyses assumed roughly uniform sequencing depth across donors, an assumption that may not hold. A later analysis reported that several top co-occurrence clusters appeared linked to parvovirus B19, influenza, CMV and Epstein-Barr virus. A later analysis found that TCR association rates varied across HLA loci, with DRB1 alleles showing the most associated TCRs and HLA-C alleles the fewest. Immune exposure information for the cohort was limited to CMV serostatus. The study listed 150 to 200 TCR beta chains as associated with cytomegalovirus. When HLA alleles, especially DR and DQ, strongly co-occurred, TCR associations were difficult to assign to individual alleles. The 87-base-pair reads could not distinguish some IMGT-functional V segments, including TRBV6-2 and TRBV6-3, so those segments were excluded. Cytomegalovirus status was reported to be diagnosed by the classifier with high specificity and sensitivity in both the original and validation cohorts. Compared with the roughly 600-donor mean, donors in an Asian-associated ancestry cluster had fewer N-insertions in productive TCRs, according to a later genetic analysis. Most TCR sequences were observed very rarely across donors, whereas some public TCRs were present in many individuals. The sequencing pipeline was judged likely to have produced a cluster of highly shared sequence variants as a technical artifact. At a false discovery rate of 0.05, a later analysis linked about 16,000 TCR beta sequences to specific HLA alleles. Compared with equally common non-associated chains, HLA-associated TCR beta chains in a later analysis were more clonally expanded and had lower generation probabilities. Because counts were too low, about 18 rarely observed V segments, including chromosome 9 orphons, were excluded from the earlier analysis of several hundred of the donors. The authors suggested that the approach could potentially be generalized to other disease states and immunological phenotypes. A further reported finding was that TCR beta sequences accurately predicted the HLA-A and HLA-B alleles for most subjects in the first cohort. An association between a missense DCLRE1C variant and V-gene and J-gene trimming of TCR beta chains was found in a later genetic analysis and replicated in an independent cohort. Most CMV-associated TCR beta chains appeared to be HLA-restricted in a later analysis, and the HLA associations seemed to be driven largely by CMV exposure.

Note on this clone: There is no known antigen for this receptor. Per-base quality was not reported, and no clone a single base away is much larger than it.

The library relied on the immunoSEQ multiplex PCR assay. For the multiplex PCR, a mixture combining 60 forward primers for TCR Vbeta segments and 13 reverse primers for TCR Jbeta segments was used. A multiplex PCR assay on genomic DNA amplified the CDR3 region of rearranged TCR beta genes. The amplified TCR beta libraries were sequenced on the Illumina HiSeq System as 87-base-pair reads. As for how the authors treated the data: A later analysis tallied 70 million to 100 million unique TCR beta chains across the 700 or so repertoires, and some 10 million of those chains were shared by two or more donors. Raw reads were error-corrected and collapsed into unique sequences by a nearest-neighbor algorithm in which closely related sequences were merged to remove PCR and sequencing errors. To assign V, D and J gene segments, CDR3 sequences were aligned to IMGT reference sequences. For a sequence to be retained, a match of at least six nucleotides to both a V gene segment and a J gene segment was required. Rearrangements were called productive when the CDR3 lacked stop codons and stayed in frame with V and J; all others were non-productive. Following IMGT convention, CDR3 was defined as the stretch from the second conserved V-encoded cysteine up to the conserved J-encoded phenylalanine. Sequences without an unambiguous match to a single V gene segment were excluded from the earlier analysis of almost 600 of the donors. An earlier analysis of just under 600 of the donors called V segments functional above 56.7% productive rearrangements and segregating when the between-donor standard deviation exceeded 5%. A statistical classification framework was built to diagnose cytomegalovirus status from the catalog of TCR beta chain sequences. A later analysis assigned V and J genes by comparing TCR nucleotide sequences with IMGT/GENE-DB human TR gene sequences. A later analysis assigned CDR3 sequences and most-parsimonious VDJ recombination scenarios with the TCRdist pipeline. In a later analysis, each TCR beta chain was defined by its CDR3 amino acid sequence together with its V-gene family, and reads without a unique V-gene family were excluded. To address suspected cross-contamination and a sequencing artifact, a later analysis removed approximately 590 highly shared, low-generation-probability nucleotide sequences. For each public chain, a later analysis derived a clonal expansion index from normalized ranks of inferred template counts within each repertoire. In a later analysis, generation probabilities were computed using a VDJ recombination model fitted to out-of-frame rearrangements, and the results were checked against IGoR. In a later analysis, hypergeometric tests were used to score TCR-TCR, TCR-HLA and TCR-CMV co-occurrence, with a repertoire-size bias correction applied to TCR pairs. False discovery rates were estimated in a later analysis by permuting HLA or CMV assignments 20 times. In a later analysis, co-occurring TCRs were grouped using DBSCAN, with TCRdist sequence similarity added in when clustering inside HLA-allele-positive subsets. For co-occurrence clustering, repertoires with fewer than 30,000 or more than 120,000 public chains were excluded, along with five or six repertoires with anomalous nucleotide sharing. TCRdb took this table from immuneACCESS and kept in-frame rearrangements with V and J called. Such tables lack part of the clones; where checked against another copy, unresolved V genes explain under half of the gap, and the rest is unexplained. V and J calls and clone size are as listed in that table; D and trimming were resolved from the DNA. Present in this sample are approximately 240,000 clones, roughly 89% of which were seen just once. The ten biggest clones cover roughly 1% of the sample.

Recombination linked TRBV19 to TRBJ2-1; 8 central nucleotides agree with TRBD2. This clonotype was obtained from a woman aged 18-29 years in good health and CMV-seronegative. Sample: PBMCs. The DNA sequence follows: TGTGCCAGTAGTATGGGTAGCGGGGTTTTGGATGAGCAGTTCTTC. This translates into CASSMGSGVLDEQFF.